This TCR beta chain was obtained from a study of early T cells in non-severe SARS-CoV-2 infection (dated by TCRdb to the early 2020s). In the study overall: Because TCR sequencing relied on bulk RNA taken from unsorted whole blood, pairing of alpha and beta chains was not possible.

V trim: 5 bases; J trim: 9 bases; unmatched bases: 16. Including the terminal cysteine and phenylalanine, the CDR3 comprises 16 residues. Only the CDR3 region is kept as DNA, spanning 48 bases read in frame from base 1. Via the germline V gene, CDR1 is SGHTA and CDR2 FQGNSA. Broad study findings and their caveats: VDJdb matching was skewed toward anti-spike CD8 responses and likely underestimated virus-specific expansions, missing private and CD4 specificities.

A case-control design nested within a healthcare worker cohort in London, UK, was used, with weekly nasopharyngeal swab PCR tests and blood sampling performed. Healthcare workers were recruited between 23 and 31 March 2020, during the week of the UK lockdown, and were followed weekly for up to roughly 16 weeks. Ten or more counts support this clonotype. What antigen it recognizes has not been identified. One base away there is no much larger clone; base qualities are not given. Libraries were prepared through 5' RACE. The instrument was a NextSeq 500. The TCR library protocol attached unique molecular identifiers to individual cDNA molecules to correct for sequencing error and PCR bias. Sequencing covered both TCR alpha and beta chains, and within each sample the abundances of alpha and beta sequences were tightly co-correlated. From the authors' description of their analysis: Decombinator V4 was used to perform V gene, J gene and CDR3 annotation of TCR sequences. Expanded TCRs were defined as changing significantly between any two time points under a Poisson model with p below 0.0001. TCR abundances were normalised to the total number of TCRs sequenced per sample and expressed as counts per million. MAIT TCRs were defined by TRAV1-2 paired with TRAJ12, TRAJ20 or TRAJ33, and iNKT TCRs by TRAV10 paired with TRAJ18. VDJdb, accessed 1 November 2021, was searched for CMV, EBV and SARS-CoV-2 annotated TCRs, with TCRs annotated for multiple antigens excluded. The raw public data were reprocessed by TCRdb itself: fastp quality trimming at Q25, MiXCR clonotype calling, in-frame beta chains only. Rows are combined by CDR3 protein, so each entry shows the most common genes and DNA. These V and J calls originate from TCRdb's pipeline instead of the authors' own analysis. The sample table holds 100,000 to 130,000 distinct CDR3 sequences, of which 8.5% to 14% were seen once. The ten largest clones represent roughly 7.5% of the sample.

This TCR was recovered from an adult who was a healthcare worker with PCR-confirmed SARS-CoV-2 infection or an uninfected control (not recorded which). The sequencing sample was made of whole blood. The rearranged chain carries TRBV7-2 and TRBJ2-4; TRBD2 agrees with 7 junctional bases. The CDR3 in this case is CASSPRLAGRVAIQYF. The sequenced DNA is TGTGCCAGCAGCCCCAGACTAGCAGGGAGGGTAGCCATTCAGTACTTC.